The T cell receptor beta chain described here comes from a study of blood T cell repertoires in COVID-19. Study information: The study drew acute and convalescent COVID-19 samples from the United States, Italy and Spain. T cells, B-cell-depleted T cells, or PBMCs supplied cDNA or gDNA.

The CDR3 runs to 15 residues. V shed 8 bases and J shed 3 bases, with 16 bases lying between them. Germline CDR1 and CDR2: SEHNR and FQNEAQ (reference sequence). In the original analysis: Nucleated cell number was recorded as an estimate derived from reference gene primer amplification. Some clones are missing from TCRdb's copy, which holds only in-frame ones; the method was immunoSEQ multiplex PCR. Clone size and V and J calls were adopted from that table, with D and trimming inferred from the DNA. The data show more than 110,000 clones, with 84% seen just once and over 35% held by the top ten. The rearrangement uses TRBV7-9 and TRBJ2-2; tentatively, D is TRBD2 (5 bases). The specimen was peripheral blood. This receptor was obtained from a human donor in a cohort sampled during active COVID-19. CDR3 nucleotides: TGTGCCAGCCACGCTACGGGGAGATACACCGGGGAGCTGTTTTTT. It is translated as CASHATGRYTGELFF. The full variable domain, rest sourced from reference TRBV7-9 and TRBJ2-2, is DTGVSQNPRHKITKRGQNVTFRCDPISEHNRLYWYRQTLGQGPEFLTYFQNEAQLEKSRLLSDRFSAERPKGSFSTLEIQRTEQGDSAMYLCASHATGRYTGELFFGEGSRLTVL.